The rows below give T cell receptor beta chains drawn from one sample of a study of T cell changes during pregnancy in multiple sclerosis. Generated by immunoSEQ multiplex PCR, the TCRdb table keeps only in-frame clones and is missing some. This sample has approximately 30,000 clones, with roughly 90% found just once. Specimen: CD8+ T cells from peripheral blood mononuclear cells, collected in the first trimester of pregnancy. The receptors were gathered from a female donor with multiple sclerosis, enrolled in a pregnancy study. CDR3s include the opening cysteine and the closing phenylalanine or tryptophan. The D gene is left open where the match is weak. Rows give clone size only sometimes, using once, few, many, or a class for an expanded clone.

.	TRBV5-4	TRBJ2-1	TRBD2	TGTGCCAGCAGCACTAGCGGGAGTTCCTACAATGAGCAGTTCTTC	CASSTSGSSYNEQFF
.	TRBV12-5	TRBJ2-3	.	TGTGCTAGTGGTCAGAATCTTGGCACAGATACGCAGTATTTT	CASGQNLGTDTQYF
.	TRBV7-9	TRBJ1-2	TRBD1	TGTGCCAGCAGCGGCGGACAGGGGTCGAACTATGGCTACACCTTC	CASSGGQGSNYGYTF
.	TRBV7-8	TRBJ2-7	.	TGTGCCAGCAGCTTGATCCGGGAGCAGTACTTC	CASSLIREQYF
.	TRBV5-6	TRBJ1-5	.	TGTGCCAGCAGCTGGGGGGGGGCCCTTCAGCCCCAGCATTTT	CASSWGGALQPQHF
once	TRBV28	TRBJ2-7	.	TGTGCCAGCAGTTTGGGCGGGACTGGGGCCTACGAGCAGTACTTC	CASSLGGTGAYEQYF
.	TRBV7-9	TRBJ1-1	TRBD1	TGTGCCAGCAGCCACTCTATCCGAGGACAGGGGCGAAACACTGAAGCTTTCTTT	CASSHSIRGQGRNTEAFF
.	TRBV27	TRBJ2-7	.	TGTGCCAGCAGCGACACACCGGGTTCGAGGGACGAGCAGTACTTC	CASSDTPGSRDEQYF
once	TRBV29-1	TRBJ2-1	.	TGCAGCGAGCCGGGATTGCCATACAATGAGCAGTTCTTC	CSEPGLPYNEQFF
.	TRBV13	TRBJ1-2	.	TGTGCCAGCAGCTTAGGCAGACAGAACTATGGCTACACCTTC	CASSLGRQNYGYTF
.	TRBV5-5	TRBJ1-5	.	TGTGCCAGCAGCTACAGCACGAGGGGCAATCAGCCCCAGCATTTT	CASSYSTRGNQPQHF
once	TRBV5-8	TRBJ2-7	TRBD1	TGTGCCAGCAGCTCCGGACAGGGTAGTAACGAGCAGTACTTC	CASSSGQGSNEQYF
.	TRBV23-1	TRBJ2-7	.	TGCGCCAGCAGTCAACTGGGCCTAACCTACGAGCAGTACTTC	CASSQLGLTYEQYF
few	TRBV4-3	TRBJ2-3	.	TGCGCCAGCAGCCAAGAGATCGGCAGGGTTACAGATACGCAGTATTTT	CASSQEIGRVTDTQYF
.	TRBV11-2	TRBJ1-2	TRBD1	TGTGCCAGCAGCGGACAGGGGGAGAACTATGGCTACACCTTC	CASSGQGENYGYTF
few	TRBV10-1	TRBJ2-2	TRBD2	TGCGCCAGCAGTGTCCTTGGGCGGGAGATCGGGACCGGGGAGCTGTTTTTT	CASSVLGREIGTGELFF
.	TRBV19	TRBJ2-7	.	TGTGCCAGTAGTTCCGGATTTCTGGGACTGGGGGGCGAGCAGTACTTC	CASSSGFLGLGGEQYF
.	TRBV29-1	TRBJ2-5	TRBD2	TGCAGCGTTGTAAAAGCGGGGGACCAAGAGACCCAGTACTTC	CSVVKAGDQETQYF
.	TRBV5-1	TRBJ2-3	TRBD2	TGCGCCAGCAGCGAGGGACTAGCGGGAGCAGATACGCAGTATTTT	CASSEGLAGADTQYF
once	TRBV5-3	TRBJ2-7	TRBD2	TGTGCCAGAAGTTTAACAAGCGGGAGGGCTGGCGAGCAGTACTTC	CARSLTSGRAGEQYF
.	TRBV27	TRBJ2-2	.	TGTGCCAGCAGTTTAAGGGGTGCGAACACCGGGGAGCTGTTTTTT	CASSLRGANTGELFF
.	TRBV9	TRBJ2-7	TRBD2	TGTGCCAGCAGCGTATGGGCTAGCGGGAGCTACGAGCAGTACTTC	CASSVWASGSYEQYF
.	TRBV9	TRBJ1-1	.	TGTGCCAGCAGCGTTAATATTGCGACACCCGCCCTGGCTGAAGCTTTCTTT	CASSVNIATPALAEAFF
.	TRBV18	TRBJ2-1	TRBD2	TGTGCCAGCTCACCACCACTAGCGGGACGAATACAAGGTGAGCAGTTCTTC	CASSPPLAGRIQGEQFF
.	TRBV19	TRBJ2-2	.	TGTGCCAGTAGCAGGGCCCCGGGGAACACCGGGGAGCTGTTTTTT	CASSRAPGNTGELFF
.	TRBV18	TRBJ1-4	TRBD1	TGTGCCAGCTCACGGGTTGGGACAGGGAATGAAAAACTGTTTTTT	CASSRVGTGNEKLFF
once	TRBV2	TRBJ2-3	TRBD2	TGTGCCAGCAACCTACTAGCGGGAGGCCCTCTGGGCACAGATACGCAGTATTTT	CASNLLAGGPLGTDTQYF
.	TRBV6-6	TRBJ2-5	TRBD1	TGTGCCAGCAGCGGACAGGGGGCTTGGGAGACCCAGTACTTC	CASSGQGAWETQYF
.	TRBV7-9	TRBJ2-1	.	TGTGCCAGCAGACAGGACGCCAGCTCCTACAATGAGCAGTTCTTC	CASRQDASSYNEQFF
.	TRBV5-6	TRBJ2-1	TRBD2	TGTGCCAGCAGTACTAGCGGGAGTTCCTACAATGAGCAGTTCTTC	CASSTSGSSYNEQFF
.	TRBV5-5	TRBJ1-2	TRBD1	TGTGCCAGCAGCTTGGTTGACAGGGGGACCTATGGCTACACCTTC	CASSLVDRGTYGYTF
.	TRBV29-1	TRBJ2-7	TRBD1	TGCAGCGTGGGACAGCACTACGAGCAGTACTTC	CSVGQHYEQYF
.	TRBV7-9	TRBJ2-7	TRBD2	TGTGCCAGCAGTCATCCCCGGCTAGCGGGAGGCTACGAGCAGTACTTC	CASSHPRLAGGYEQYF
.	TRBV19	TRBJ1-5	.	TGTGCCAGTAGTATAGATCTTACCAGGGGACACACTGTGCTACATCAGCCCCAGCATTTT	CASSIDLTRGHTVLHQPQHF
.	TRBV5-1	TRBJ2-7	.	TGCGCCAGCAGCTTGTCAGGACAGACGACCACCTACGAGCAGTACTTC	CASSLSGQTTTYEQYF
.	TRBV30	TRBJ2-3	TRBD1	TGTGCCTGGTCCCAGGGGGCGCGCCCAGATACGCAGTATTTT	CAWSQGARPDTQYF
.	TRBV27	TRBJ1-1	TRBD1	TGTGCCAGCAGTTTATACGACAGGGGAGGCACTGAAGCTTTCTTT	CASSLYDRGGTEAFF
.	TRBV9	TRBJ2-3	TRBD2	TGTGCCAGCAGCCCCCGCGGGGCGGGAGGAAGGAGCACAGATACGCAGTATTTT	CASSPRGAGGRSTDTQYF
.	TRBV28	TRBJ2-1	.	TGTGCCAGCAGTTCCGGACAGACCTACAATGAGCAGTTCTTC	CASSSGQTYNEQFF
.	TRBV5-1	TRBJ2-1	.	TGCGCCAGCAGCACCCGGGACAGCTCGTGGGAGGTCTCGTACAATGAGCAGTTCTTC	CASSTRDSSWEVSYNEQFF
few	TRBV4-3	TRBJ2-5	TRBD2	TGCGCCAGCAGCCGGTCATGGGGGCGGGAGGGAGAGGAGACCCAGTACTTC	CASSRSWGREGEETQYF
.	TRBV21-1	TRBJ2-3	.	TGTGCCAGCAGTAGGCGGGCTAGCGGGAGCACAGATACGCAGTATTTT	CASSRRASGSTDTQYF
.	TRBV10-3	TRBJ1-5	.	TGTGCCATCACGAGCGAGAGCAATCAGCCCCAGCATTTT	CAITSESNQPQHF
.	TRBV5-5	TRBJ2-1	TRBD2	TGTGCCAGCAGCTCACTTAGCGGGAGGGCAGACAATGAGCAGTTCTTC	CASSSLSGRADNEQFF
.	TRBV6-7	TRBJ1-1	.	TGTGCCAGCAGTTACCGGGGGAGGGTTGGCACTGAAGCTTTCTTT	CASSYRGRVGTEAFF
once	TRBV28	TRBJ2-7	.	TGTGCCAGCAGTTTAGACATCTCCTACGAGCAGTACTTC	CASSLDISYEQYF
.	TRBV6-1	TRBJ2-1	.	TGTGCCAGCAGTGTGGCTGTCCTCCTCGATGAGCAGTTCTTC	CASSVAVLLDEQFF
.	TRBV7-9	TRBJ1-1	.	TGTGCCAGCAGGGAGCCGGGCACTGAAGCTTTCTTT	CASREPGTEAFF
.	TRBV5-1	TRBJ2-7	.	TGCGCCAGCAGCTTCCGAACAGGGTCCTACGAGCAGTACTTC	CASSFRTGSYEQYF
.	TRBV5-4	TRBJ2-5	.	TGTGCCAGCAGCTTGGGTGTCCAGGGGTCATTGGAGACCCAGTACTTC	CASSLGVQGSLETQYF
.	TRBV29-1	TRBJ2-3	TRBD2	TGCAGCGTAGGCCGGACTAGCGGGACCCACACAGATACGCAGTATTTT	CSVGRTSGTHTDTQYF
.	TRBV6-5	TRBJ2-2	TRBD1	TGTGCCACGGCCGGGACAGGGGGCCCCGGGGAGCTGTTTTTT	CATAGTGGPGELFF
.	TRBV6-5	TRBJ1-1	.	TGTGCCAGCAGTTACTCGACATGGGGAGGGAATGAAGCTTTCTTT	CASSYSTWGGNEAFF
.	TRBV14	TRBJ1-2	TRBD1	TGTGCCAGCAGCCAATACCAGGGGGCGCGTGGCTACACCTTC	CASSQYQGARGYTF
once	TRBV7-2	TRBJ2-2	TRBD1	TGTGCCAGCAGCTTAGACCCACAGGGGGCCGCCGGGGAGCTGTTTTTT	CASSLDPQGAAGELFF